The 14 T cell receptor beta chains reported below all come from one sample, sequenced in a study of cytomegalovirus exposure and HLA in healthy donors. With 60 Vbeta and 13 Jbeta primers, the PCR was carried out. Using immunoSEQ multiplex PCR, the repertoire was profiled, and TCRdb retains in-frame clones only, with some absent. This table has 140,000 to 150,000 clones, 77% appearing once. The specimen was PBMCs. These receptors all stem from a male donor in good health and CMV-seronegative.

The rearrangement links TRBV5-8 to TRBJ1-2; possibly TRBD1 for D (5 bases). This CDR3 comprises 13 residues. CDR1 SGHTS and CDR2 YDEGEE come from the germline V gene. Trimming took off 5 bases at V and 4 bases at J, with 12 bases between the two ends. CDR3 loop: CASSTGLGYGYTF. The DNA for the CDR3 is TGTGCCAGCAGTACAGGTCTTGGCTATGGCTACACCTTC.

This sequence joins TRBV5-1 and TRBJ2-2; TRBD2 matches at 12 bases. The CDR3 loop spans 16 amino acids. V lost 2 bases, J lost 7 bases, and 6 bases stayed unmatched. In germline, CDR1 is SGHRS, CDR2 YFSETQ. CDR3 sequence reads: CASSFRTSGESGELFF. CDR3 in DNA: TGCGCCAGCAGCTTCCGGACTAGCGGGGAGAGCGGGGAGCTGTTTTTT.

This chain uses TRBV9 with TRBJ2-1; 10 positions match TRBD1. CDR3 length equals 17 residues. V lost 4 bases and J lost 8; bases outside the gene matches: 15. CDR1 and CDR2 from the germline V gene are SGDLS and YYNGEE. The CDR3 coding sequence is TGTGCCAGCAGCACCCGAGTTGACAGGGGGCTAAGGGATGAGCAGTTCTTC. Translated, it gives CASSTRVDRGLRDEQFF.

This clone has just one count. The genes are TRBV10-3 and TRBJ1-1; 7 nucleotides line up with TRBD1. The CDR3 has 14 amino acids. V lost 2 bases and J lost 5; bases outside the gene matches: 5. Germline lookup yields CDR1 ENHRY and CDR2 SYGVKD. CDR3 sequence reads: CAISEEGAWTEAFF. CDR3 nucleotide sequence: TGTGCCATCAGTGAGGAGGGGGCTTGGACTGAAGCTTTCTTT.

This chain connects TRBV7-2 to TRBJ2-5; 10 nucleotides agree with TRBD2. V was clipped by 4 bases and J by 5 bases; unmatched bases: 7. Per germline, CDR1 SGHTA and CDR2 FQGNSA. There are 15 residues in the CDR3. CDR3 residues: CASSSQRGGRETQYF. For the CDR3, the DNA is TGTGCCAGCAGCTCACAGCGGGGGGGCAGGGAGACCCAGTACTTC.

The chain has TRBV5-1 and TRBJ2-1; maybe TRBD2 (6 bases). Germline loops: CDR1 SGHRS, CDR2 YFSETQ. V lost 3 bases to trimming and J lost 5 bases, with 12 bases between them. The CDR3 totals 14 residues. CDR3 protein: CASSWMGGNNEQFF. CDR3 nucleotide sequence: TGCGCCAGCAGCTGGATGGGGGGAAACAATGAGCAGTTCTTC.

This clone was observed a handful of times. The gene calls are TRBV10-2 and TRBJ1-1; D is possibly TRBD1 (5 bases). CDR3 size: 15 residues. With 4 bases removed from V and 1 base from J, the gap between germline ends came to 13 bases. The germline V gene has CDR1 WSHSY and CDR2 SAAADI. This chain's CDR3 is CASSVEDIGNTEAFF. The CDR3 region has the DNA TGCGCCAGCAGTGTTGAGGACATTGGGAACACTGAAGCTTTCTTT.

The rearrangement links TRBV7-3 to TRBJ1-1; tentatively, D is TRBD1 (5 bases). The V end lost 2 bases, the J end lost 6 bases, and 13 bases lay between the germline ends. The CDR3 contains 14 residues. Germline lookup yields CDR1 SGHTA and CDR2 FQGTGA. The CDR3 protein is CASSLLAGPAEAFF. The CDR3 DNA is TGTGCCAGCAGCTTACTAGCGGGGCCCGCTGAAGCTTTCTTT.

This clone appeared once. The chain carries TRBV27 and TRBJ1-5; 8 positions agree with TRBD1. This CDR3 contains 15 residues. The germline V gene has CDR1 MNHEY and CDR2 SMNVEV (reference sequence). V lost 5 bases and J lost 1; bases outside the gene matches: 4. As DNA, the CDR3 is TGTGCCAGCAGTCCCGGGACAGGAAGCAATCAGCCCCAGCATTTT. Protein: CASSPGTGSNQPQHF.

This clone was found a few times. The chain couples TRBV6-5 to TRBJ1-2, with D perhaps matching TRBD1 (6 bases). V was pared by 2 bases and J by 2 bases, with 15 bases between. CDR1 and CDR2 from the germline V gene are MNHEY and SVGAGI. CDR3 length equals 16 residues. The CDR3 DNA reads as TGTGCCAGCAGTTACCATCCGCCAGGGGTGAACTATGGCTACACCTTC. Amino acids: CASSYHPPGVNYGYTF.

The chain recombines TRBV11-2 with TRBJ2-7, with 9 bases matching TRBD1. The germline CDR1 and CDR2 sequences are SGHAT and FQNNGV. V trimming: 4 bases; J trimming: 2 bases; junction bases outside the gene matches: 3. The length of the CDR3 is 14 residues. CDR3 bases: TGTGCCAGCAGCTCAAGACAGGGGGCCTACGAGCAGTACTTC. Amino acids: CASSSRQGAYEQYF. Based on the CDR3 plus reference TRBV11-2 and TRBJ2-7, the full variable domain is EAGVAQSPRYKIIEKRQSVAFWCNPISGHATLYWYQQILGQGPKLLIQFQNNGVVDDSQLPKDRFSAERLKGVDSTLKIQPAKLEDSAVYLCASSSRQGAYEQYFGPGTRLTVT.

The V and J genes are TRBV29-1 and TRBJ1-2; 7 nucleotides match TRBD1. Looked up from germline, CDR1 is SQVTM and CDR2 is ANQGSEA. The CDR3 runs to 12 residues. V shed 6 bases, J shed 6 bases, and the junction held 7 bases outside the gene matches. The CDR3 region is CSVVIGGNGYTF. CDR3 sequence (DNA): TGCAGCGTAGTTATAGGGGGCAATGGCTACACCTTC. The full variable domain, completed using reference TRBV29-1 and TRBJ1-2, is SAVISQKPSRDICQRGTSLTIQCQVDSQVTMMFWYRQQPGQSLTLIATANQGSEATYESGFVIDKFPISRPNLTFSTLTVSNMSPEDSSIYLCSVVIGGNGYTFGSGTRLTVV.

The rearrangement joins TRBV5-5 to TRBJ2-7; D is perhaps TRBD2 (5 bases). With 2 bases removed from V and 4 bases from J, the gap between germline ends came to 16 bases. This CDR3 is built from 15 residues. In germline, CDR1 is SGHKS, CDR2 YYEKEE (reference sequence). The CDR3 region is CASSLGLADRYEQYF. CDR3 in DNA: TGTGCCAGCAGCTTAGGGCTAGCAGACCGATACGAGCAGTACTTC. Based on the CDR3 plus reference TRBV5-5 and TRBJ2-7, the full variable domain is DAGVTQSPTHLIKTRGQQVTLRCSPISGHKSVSWYQQVLGQGPQFIFQYYEKEERGRGNFPDRFSARQFPNYSSELNVNALLLGDSALYLCASSLGLADRYEQYFGPGTRLTVT.

The CDR3 DNA is TGTGCCAGCCCTCCATCTTCAGGGACAGGGAAAGATGTGCAGTACTTC. Its protein product is CASPPSSGTGKDVQYF. The rearrangement uses TRBV28 and TRBJ2-7; 9 positions match TRBD1. V shed 8 bases and J 9 bases; nucleotides not matched to a gene: 20. Germline CDR1 is MDHEN and CDR2 is SYDVKM. The CDR3 spans 16 residues.